This T cell receptor beta chain was recorded in a study of cytomegalovirus exposure and HLA in healthy donors. Overall study findings and caveats: Most CMV-associated TCR beta chains were later found to appear HLA-restricted. Later analysis reportedly placed an Asian-associated ancestry cluster below the roughly 680-donor mean in N-insertions.

This clone came up a few times. Its antigen remains unidentified. The study ran its PCR with 60 Vbeta and 13 Jbeta primers. Assay used: immunoSEQ multiplex PCR; TCRdb lists only in-frame clones, some missing. Among about 170,000 clones, around 83% were seen once, and the ten largest hold about 2.5%. This CDR3 contains 13 residues. The germline CDR1 and CDR2 sequences are LGHNA and YSLEER. Trimming removed 3 bases at V and 9 bases at J, with 12 bases between. Sequenced material: PBMCs. This TCR came from a man between 25 and 39 years old in good health and CMV-seropositive. J is TRBJ2-1 and V is TRBV4-3; D is unclear. DNA of the CDR3: TGCGCCAGCAGCCAGTCCTTATTAGTTGAGCAGTTCTTC. It specifies CASSQSLLVEQFF.